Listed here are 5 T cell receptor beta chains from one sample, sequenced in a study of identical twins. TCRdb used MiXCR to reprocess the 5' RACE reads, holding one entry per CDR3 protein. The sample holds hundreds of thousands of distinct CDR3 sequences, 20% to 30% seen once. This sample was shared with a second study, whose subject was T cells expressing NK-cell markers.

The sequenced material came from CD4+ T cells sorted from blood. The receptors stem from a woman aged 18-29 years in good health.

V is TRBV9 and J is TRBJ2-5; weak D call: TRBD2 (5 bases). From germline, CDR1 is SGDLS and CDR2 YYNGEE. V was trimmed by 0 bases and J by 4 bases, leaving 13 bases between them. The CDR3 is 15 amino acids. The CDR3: CASSVGASLGETQYF. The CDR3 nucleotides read TGTGCCAGCAGCGTAGGGGCTAGCTTGGGAGAGACCCAGTACTTC.

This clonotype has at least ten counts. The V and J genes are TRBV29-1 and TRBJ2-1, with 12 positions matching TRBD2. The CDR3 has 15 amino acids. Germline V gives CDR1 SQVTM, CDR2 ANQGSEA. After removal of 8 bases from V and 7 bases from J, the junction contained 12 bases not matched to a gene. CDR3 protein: CSLVTSGRLRNEQFF. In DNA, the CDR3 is TGCAGCCTGGTCACTAGCGGGAGGTTGAGGAATGAGCAGTTCTTC.

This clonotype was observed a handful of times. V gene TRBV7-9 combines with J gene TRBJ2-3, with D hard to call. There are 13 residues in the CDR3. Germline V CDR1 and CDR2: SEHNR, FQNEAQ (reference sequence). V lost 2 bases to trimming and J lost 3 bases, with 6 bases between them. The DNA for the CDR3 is TGTGCCAGCAGCTTACATCCGACAGATACGCAGTATTTT. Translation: CASSLHPTDTQYF.

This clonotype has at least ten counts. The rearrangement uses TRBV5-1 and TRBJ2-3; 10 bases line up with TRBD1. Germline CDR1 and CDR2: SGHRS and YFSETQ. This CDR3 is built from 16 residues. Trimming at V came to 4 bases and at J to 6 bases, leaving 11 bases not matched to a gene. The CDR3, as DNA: TGCGCCAGCAGCCCGAGGGGACAGGGGAGCGTGGATACGCAGTATTTT. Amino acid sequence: CASSPRGQGSVDTQYF.

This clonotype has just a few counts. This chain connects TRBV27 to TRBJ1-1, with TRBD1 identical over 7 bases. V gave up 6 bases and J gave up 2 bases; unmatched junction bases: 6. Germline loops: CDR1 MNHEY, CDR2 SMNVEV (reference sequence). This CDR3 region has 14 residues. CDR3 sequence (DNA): TGTGCCAGCAGACCCGGGACAGTCAACACTGAAGCTTTCTTT. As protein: CASRPGTVNTEAFF.